This T cell receptor beta chain was obtained from a study of CD8+CD57+ T cells in acquired aplastic anemia. As for the study in general: CD4+ cells from healthy donors averaged approximately 9.8 million reads.

In its sample, this clonotype was seen a few times. Its antigen is as yet unknown. Genomic DNA templated the TCR beta VDJ and CDR3 profiling. TCRdb re-called the reads with MiXCR, one entry per CDR3 protein. The table lists hundreds of thousands of distinct CDR3 sequences, 60% to 80% of them singletons. Study observations and caveats: Statistical testing detected no significant gap in CD8+ Simpson's diversity between patients and controls. A set of roughly 27 CD8+ CDR3 sequences was shared between patients and controls, and these sequences appeared highly expressed in patients.

The CDR3 length is 12 residues. Germline-derived CDR1 and CDR2 are ENHRY and SYGVKD. V dropped 0 bases and J dropped 8 bases, with 5 bases sitting between them. Sequencing was done on a sample of sorted CD4+, CD8+, or CD8+CD57+ T cells (not recorded which) from PBMCs. V usage is TRBV10-3 and J usage is TRBJ1-3; no firm D call. The clonotype was recovered from a human donor in good health, serving as a control. The CDR3 coding sequence is TGTGCCATCAGTGAGTCGAGTGACACCATATATTTT. It specifies CAISESSDTIYF.